This T cell receptor (beta chain) appears in the sequencing data of a study of technical replicates of blood from a few donors. This table comes from immunoSEQ multiplex PCR, and its TCRdb copy is limited to in-frame clones, with some not included. Here the sample spans about 98,000 clones, approximately 95% being singletons. Trimming cost V 6 bases and J 4 bases, with 16 bases left between them. CDR3 length equals 15 residues. Per the germline V gene, CDR1 is SGHVS and CDR2 is FQNEAQ. This TCR came from a human donor in good health. The chain employs TRBV7-8 and TRBJ1-5, with D maybe TRBD1 (5 bases). The specimen was T cells isolated from PBMCs. The CDR3 reads CASSWSRQRNQPQHF. In DNA form, the CDR3 reads TGTGCCAGCAGTTGGAGTAGACAGAGGAATCAGCCCCAGCATTTT.